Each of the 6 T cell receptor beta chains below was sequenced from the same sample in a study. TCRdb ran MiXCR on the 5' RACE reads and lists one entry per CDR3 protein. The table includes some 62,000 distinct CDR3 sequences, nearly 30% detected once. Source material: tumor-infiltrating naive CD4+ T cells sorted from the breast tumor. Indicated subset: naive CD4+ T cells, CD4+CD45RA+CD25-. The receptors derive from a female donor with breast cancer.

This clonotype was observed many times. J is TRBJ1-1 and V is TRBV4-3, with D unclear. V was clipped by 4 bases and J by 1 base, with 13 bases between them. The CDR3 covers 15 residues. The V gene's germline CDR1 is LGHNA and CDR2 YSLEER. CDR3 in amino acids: CASSLSWAANTEAFF. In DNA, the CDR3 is TGCGCCAGCAGCCTCTCATGGGCGGCGAACACTGAAGCTTTCTTT.

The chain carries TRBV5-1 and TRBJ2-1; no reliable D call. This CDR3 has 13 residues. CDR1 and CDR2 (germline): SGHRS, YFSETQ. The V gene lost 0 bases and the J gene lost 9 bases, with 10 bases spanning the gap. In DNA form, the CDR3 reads TGCGCCAGCAGCTTGGAATTAGTCCGTGAGCAGTTCTTC. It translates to CASSLELVREQFF.

CDR3 amino acids: CSASQGLANQETQYF. The CDR3 bases are TGCAGTGCTAGTCAGGGACTGGCAAACCAAGAGACCCAGTACTTC. The V and J genes are TRBV20-1 and TRBJ2-5; perhaps TRBD2 as D (6 bases). There are 15 residues in the CDR3. In germline, CDR1 is DFQATT, CDR2 SNEGSKA (reference sequence). With 3 bases removed from V and 0 bases from J, the gap between germline ends came to 14 bases.

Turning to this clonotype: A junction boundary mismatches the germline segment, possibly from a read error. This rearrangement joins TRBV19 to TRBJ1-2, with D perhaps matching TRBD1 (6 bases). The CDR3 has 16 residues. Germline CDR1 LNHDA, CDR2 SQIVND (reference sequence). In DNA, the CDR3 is TGTGCCAGTAGTATAGCCTCTATGGGACACCTCTATGGCTATACCTTC. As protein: CASSIASMGHLYGYTF.

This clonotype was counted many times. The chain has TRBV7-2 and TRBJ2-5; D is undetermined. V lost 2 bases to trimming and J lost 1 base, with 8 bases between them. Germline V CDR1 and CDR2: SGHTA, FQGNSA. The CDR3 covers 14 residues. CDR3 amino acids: CASSLRASQETQYF. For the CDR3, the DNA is TGTGCCAGCAGCTTAAGGGCCTCCCAAGAGACCCAGTACTTC. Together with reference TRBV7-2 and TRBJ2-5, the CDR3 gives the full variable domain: GAGVSQSPSNKVTEKGKDVELRCDPISGHTALYWYRQSLGQGLEFLIYFQGNSAPDKSGLPSDRFSAERTGGSVSTLTIQRTQQEDSAVYLCASSLRASQETQYFGPGTRLLVL.

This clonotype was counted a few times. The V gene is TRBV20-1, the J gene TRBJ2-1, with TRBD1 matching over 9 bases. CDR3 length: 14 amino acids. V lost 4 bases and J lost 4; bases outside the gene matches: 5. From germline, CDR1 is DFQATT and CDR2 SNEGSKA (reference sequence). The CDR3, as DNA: TGCAGTGCTACACAGGGGGCGCGGTACAATGAGCAGTTCTTC. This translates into CSATQGARYNEQFF.